This T cell receptor beta chain was retrieved from a study of T cell responses to AZD1222 COVID-19 vaccine. For the study at large: Pooling covered second doses at about 4 or about 12 weeks.

Regarding the study as a whole: CD4 TCRs associated with vaccination spanned spike, dominating at 160-218 and 743-854. Among AZD1222 vaccinees, only six or seven were seropositive at baseline.

This clone was counted at least ten times. Its specificity is unknown. The CDR3 totals 15 residues. V shed 0 bases, J shed 6 bases, and the junction held 8 bases outside the gene matches. Germline CDR1 SGDLS, CDR2 YYNGEE. Generated by immunoSEQ multiplex PCR, the TCRdb table keeps only in-frame clones and is missing some. The sample includes fewer than 150,000 clones, roughly nine tenths seen only once; the top ten take roughly 4.1%. The sequencing used peripheral blood, collected on day 0 of AZD1222 vaccination. The chain joins TRBV9 to TRBJ2-7; 8 nucleotides agree with TRBD1. This receptor was identified in an adult in good health. The DNA for the CDR3 is TGTGCCAGCAGCGTAGACGGGCAGGGGGCAGGCGAGCAGTACTTC. Residues: CASSVDGQGAGEQYF.